A selection of T cell receptor beta chains follows, all from one sample in a study of blood T cell repertoires in COVID-19. Repertoires were generated with immunoSEQ multiplex PCR, while TCRdb's copy carries only in-frame clones and drops some. Among over 120,000 clones listed, roughly 88% were seen once. Sequenced material: peripheral blood. These receptors came from a man between 70 and 80 years old with acute or convalescent COVID-19. Both conserved end residues are part of each CDR3. The D gene is left open where the match is weak. Some rows have no size entry. The others give once, few or many, or a class for an expanded clone.

TRBJ1-6 | . | TRBV6-5 | TRBD1 | CASSYGTGGYNSPLHF | TGTGCCAGCAGTTACGGGACAGGGGGCTACAATTCACCCCTCCACTTT
TRBJ1-1 | few | TRBV7-6 | . | CASSLGQLNTEAFF | TGTGCCAGCAGCTTAGGACAGTTGAACACTGAAGCTTTCTTT
TRBJ2-4 | . | TRBV7-2 | . | CASSSLATLAKNIQYF | TGTGCCAGCAGCTCCCTAGCGACCCTAGCCAAAAACATTCAGTACTTC
TRBJ2-4 | . | TRBV4-2 | . | CASSQGVGVGEDIQYF | TGTGCCAGCAGCCAAGGGGTCGGGGTTGGGGAAGACATTCAGTACTTC
TRBJ1-1 | . | TRBV18 | . | CASSPRARDTEAFF | TGTGCCAGCTCACCCCGGGCGAGGGACACTGAAGCTTTCTTT
TRBJ2-3 | once | TRBV5-8 | . | CASSLLARNGDTQYF | TGTGCCAGCAGCTTGTTAGCCCGCAACGGTGATACGCAGTATTTT
TRBJ1-2 | . | TRBV3-1/TRBV3-2 | . | CASSQDGAVLYGYTF | TGTGCCAGCAGCCAAGATGGGGCAGTTTTATATGGCTACACCTTC
TRBJ1-1 | . | TRBV19 | . | CASRDSSFAEAFF | TGTGCCAGTAGGGACAGTTCTTTTGCTGAAGCTTTCTTT
TRBJ1-4 | . | TRBV10-3 | . | CAISVGGWNEKLFF | TGTGCCATCAGTGTAGGAGGGTGGAATGAAAAACTGTTTTTT
TRBJ2-1 | . | TRBV24-1 | . | CATMGSGSYNEQFF | TGTGCCACCATGGGGAGCGGCAGCTACAATGAGCAGTTCTTC
TRBJ1-4 | . | TRBV11-2 | . | CASSLGSGGEEKLFF | TGTGCCAGCAGCTTAGGATCCGGGGGGGAGGAAAAACTGTTTTTT
TRBJ1-1 | . | TRBV5-1 | TRBD1 | CASSPARGRRAFF | TGCGCCAGCAGCCCGGCCAGGGGGCGTAGGGCTTTCTTT
TRBJ1-4 | . | TRBV3-1/TRBV3-2 | . | CASSQEGVLTEKLFF | TGTGCCAGCAGCCAAGAAGGAGTTTTAACGGAAAAACTGTTTTTT
TRBJ1-4 | . | TRBV4-1 | . | CASSPQGTTNEKLFF | TGCGCCAGCAGCCCCCAAGGGACAACAAATGAAAAACTGTTTTTT
TRBJ1-4 | . | TRBV12-5 | TRBD1 | CASGLGWTGRGEKLFF | TGTGCTAGTGGTTTGGGCTGGACAGGGAGAGGTGAAAAACTGTTTTTT
TRBJ2-1 | . | TRBV24-1 | . | CATSDSFWHEQFF | TGTGCCACCAGTGATTCCTTCTGGCATGAGCAGTTCTTC
TRBJ1-2 | . | TRBV3-1/TRBV3-2 | TRBD1 | CASSQEGQGAGGYGYTF | TGTGCCAGCAGCCAAGAGGGACAGGGGGCGGGAGGCTATGGCTACACCTTC
TRBJ2-5 | . | TRBV4-1 | TRBD2 | CASSQGDSGRAGETQYF | TGCGCCAGCAGCCAAGGGGATAGCGGGAGGGCCGGGGAGACCCAGTACTTC
TRBJ1-2 | . | TRBV5-1 | . | CASSLGTVYGYTF | TGCGCCAGCAGCTTGGGTACAGTCTATGGCTACACCTTC
TRBJ2-7 | . | TRBV6-5 | TRBD2 | CASSYTSGRNEQYF | TGTGCCAGCAGTTACACTAGCGGGAGAAACGAGCAGTACTTC
TRBJ1-2 | . | TRBV27 | . | CASSLGRGGGYTF | TGTGCCAGCAGTCTTGGCCGGGGAGGAGGCTACACCTTC
TRBJ1-1 | . | TRBV25-1 | . | CASSTGTRNTEAFF | TGTGCCAGCAGTACGGGGACAAGGAACACTGAAGCTTTCTTT
TRBJ1-2 | . | TRBV30 | . | CAWSPRDILNTF | TGTGCCTGGAGTCCGAGGGACATCCTCAACACCTTC
TRBJ2-5 | . | TRBV4-1 | TRBD2 | CASSQDLSLAGGQETQYF | TGCGCCAGCAGCCAAGATCTAAGCCTAGCGGGAGGGCAAGAGACCCAGTACTTC
TRBJ2-1 | . | TRBV10-2 | TRBD2 | CASRRLAGTYNEQFF | TGCGCCAGCAGGAGACTAGCGGGGACCTACAATGAGCAGTTCTTC
TRBJ2-7 | once | TRBV6-2/TRBV6-3 | . | CASSFVGGPGEQYF | TGTGCCAGCAGCTTTGTAGGAGGCCCCGGCGAGCAGTACTTC
TRBJ2-1 | . | TRBV27 | TRBD1 | CASSTPPGQGYNEQFF | TGTGCCAGCAGTACGCCCCCGGGACAGGGTTACAATGAGCAGTTCTTC
TRBJ2-7 | . | TRBV6-5 | . | CASKRDSIAEQYF | TGTGCCAGCAAGAGGGACTCAATTGCAGAGCAGTACTTC
TRBJ2-2 | . | TRBV10-3 | . | CAISQGPDTGELFF | TGTGCCATCTCCCAGGGGCCGGACACCGGGGAGCTGTTTTTT
TRBJ1-3 | few | TRBV11-2 | . | CASSQAAGVIGDTIYF | TGTGCCAGCAGCCAAGCCGCAGGGGTTATCGGAGACACCATATATTTT
TRBJ2-1 | once | TRBV6-5 | TRBD1 | CASCRDRGYEQFF | TGTGCCAGTTGCCGGGACAGGGGATATGAGCAGTTCTTC
TRBJ1-5 | . | TRBV11-2 | . | CASSLDYGQPQHF | TGTGCCAGCAGCTTAGATTACGGTCAGCCCCAGCATTTT
TRBJ2-7 | . | TRBV2 | TRBD1 | CASTLFGTVYEQYF | TGTGCCAGCACCCTGTTTGGGACAGTTTACGAGCAGTACTTC
TRBJ1-1 | . | TRBV4-2 | . | CASSRTGTAGEAFF | TGTGCCAGCAGCCGCACCGGGACGGCGGGGGAAGCTTTCTTT
TRBJ1-5 | . | TRBV30 | TRBD1 | CAWSAGTVRRDQPQHF | TGTGCCTGGAGTGCCGGGACAGTTCGACGGGATCAGCCCCAGCATTTT
TRBJ2-5 | once | TRBV6-4 | . | CASSDPPGGETQYF | TGTGCCAGCAGTGATCCCCCCGGAGGCGAGACCCAGTACTTC
TRBJ1-2 | . | TRBV9 | . | CASSVGQEYGYTF | TGTGCCAGCAGCGTAGGACAGGAGTATGGCTACACCTTC